The next 4 T cell receptor beta chains were all read from a single sample in a study of shared clonotypes between healthy human individuals. The table came from immunoSEQ multiplex PCR; TCRdb's copy has only in-frame clones and leaves some out. Altogether about 2.5 million clones are present, around 93% being singletons, with the ten largest covering approximately 0.41%. The sample taken for sequencing was naive CD4+ T cells from PBMCs. Subset meaning: CD45RA+ positively selected. These receptors were obtained from a man in his late teens or twenties in good health. Some clones in this sample may be carry-over from other donors' samples.

The chain couples TRBV28 to TRBJ2-1; D gene uncertain. V lost 7 bases and J lost 10, with 11 bases in between. Per the germline V gene, CDR1 is MDHEN and CDR2 is SYDVKM. The CDR3 loop spans 11 amino acids. CDR3 sequence: CASTQGPEQFF. In nucleotides, the CDR3 is TGTGCCAGCACCCAAGGACCCGAGCAGTTCTTC.

V usage is TRBV5-1 and J usage is TRBJ1-1; tentative D call: TRBD1 (6 bases). This CDR3 contains 19 residues. V was cut by 0 bases and J by 0 bases, with 21 bases left in between. Germline V gives CDR1 SGHRS, CDR2 YFSETQ. The CDR3 DNA follows: TGCGCCAGCAGCTTGGCCCCAGCAGGGGCTACGACAATGAACACTGAAGCTTTCTTT. Translating gives CASSLAPAGATTMNTEAFF. Complete variable domain (other parts from reference TRBV5-1 and TRBJ1-1): KAGVTQTPRYLIKTRGQQVTLSCSPISGHRSVSWYQQTPGQGLQFLFEYFSETQRNKGNFPGRFSGRQFSNSRSEMNVSTLELGDSALYLCASSLAPAGATTMNTEAFFGQGTRLTVV.

The chain is built from TRBV25-1 and TRBJ1-4; D unresolved. CDR1 and CDR2 (germline): MGHDK, SYGVNS. This CDR3 is built from 16 residues. Trimming shortened V by 1 base and J by 3 bases, and 12 bases separated the two germline ends. The CDR3 bases are TGTGCCAGCAGTGAATCTGGTCGAACCCCTAATGAAAAACTGTTTTTT. Translated: CASSESGRTPNEKLFF.

V usage is TRBV28 and J usage is TRBJ1-2; the D is unclear. The germline V gene has CDR1 MDHEN and CDR2 SYDVKM. The CDR3 extends over 13 amino acids. Trimming removed 3 bases at V and 4 bases at J, with 9 bases between. This chain's CDR3 is CASSFGISYGYTF. The CDR3 DNA reads TGTGCCAGCAGTTTCGGGATTAGCTATGGCTACACCTTC.